Each of the 7 T cell receptor beta chains below was sequenced from the same sample in a study of technical replicates of blood from a few donors. Here immunoSEQ multiplex PCR was the method, and the copy in TCRdb shows in-frame clones only, minus some. The sample holds about 83,000 clones, approximately 90% seen once. The sample taken for sequencing was T cells isolated from PBMCs. These receptors originate from a human donor in good health.

In DNA form, the CDR3 reads TGCAGCTTGGGACTTAGCTCCTACAATGAGCAGTTCTTC. As protein: CSLGLSSYNEQFF. The genes are TRBV29-1 and TRBJ2-1; tentative D call: TRBD2 (6 bases). Germline V lookup: CDR1 SQVTM, CDR2 ANQGSEA. The V end was cut by 8 bases, the J end by 0 bases, with 11 bases between. This CDR3 has 13 residues.

J is TRBJ2-2 and V is TRBV4-2, with D possibly TRBD1 on 6 matching bases. V was shortened by 4 bases and J by 2 bases, with 17 bases between the two germline ends. Germline loops: CDR1 LGHNA, CDR2 YNFKEQ. The CDR3 extends over 17 amino acids. CDR3 protein: CASSPYLTGHNTGELFF. The CDR3, as DNA: TGTGCCAGCAGCCCCTACCTGACAGGTCACAACACCGGGGAGCTGTTTTTT.

This clone was seen a handful of times. This rearrangement joins TRBV9 to TRBJ2-1, with 7 bases aligning to TRBD2. Trimming cost V 0 bases and J 7 bases; bases outside gene matches: 7. Germline-derived CDR1 and CDR2 are SGDLS and YYNGEE. The CDR3 runs to 15 residues. This chain's CDR3 is CASSVGIGRGNEQFF. CDR3 nucleotide sequence: TGTGCCAGCAGCGTAGGGATCGGGCGGGGGAATGAGCAGTTCTTC.

V gene TRBV6-5 combines with J gene TRBJ2-1; TRBD1 might be the D (5 bases). CDR3 size: 13 residues. V lost 8 bases, J lost 4 bases, and 12 bases lay in between. Germline V gene lookup returns CDR1 MNHEY and CDR2 SVGAGI. For the CDR3, the DNA is TGTGCCAGCCGACAGACTTATTACAATGAGCAGTTCTTC. Its translation is CASRQTYYNEQFF.

The chain couples TRBV10-3 to TRBJ1-1; TRBD1 might be the D (5 bases). With 3 bases removed from V and 0 bases from J, the gap between germline ends came to 11 bases. Germline values: CDR1 ENHRY, CDR2 SYGVKD. This CDR3 has 15 amino acids. DNA for the CDR3: TGTGCCATCAGTGAAAGGGGTCGGTTGAACACTGAAGCTTTCTTT. This sequence encodes CAISERGRLNTEAFF.

The chain uses TRBV13 and TRBJ1-4, with D perhaps TRBD1 (6 bases). The germline V gene encodes CDR1 PRHDT and CDR2 FYEKMQ (reference sequence). There are 14 residues in the CDR3. Trimming removed 8 bases at V and 8 bases at J, with 18 bases between. The CDR3 DNA reads as TGTGCCAGCCGTAGGTCAGGGGTTCCCGAAAAACTGTTTTTT. Translation: CASRRSGVPEKLFF.

The J gene is TRBJ1-1, the V gene TRBV7-9, with a weak D call TRBD1 (6 bases). V shed 4 bases and J shed 2 bases, with 14 bases lying between them. CDR1 is SEHNR, CDR2 FQNEAQ, per germline (reference sequence). The CDR3 loop spans 15 amino acids. The CDR3 DNA follows: TGTGCCAGCAGCTCATTGACAGGCCTCAACACTGAAGCTTTCTTT. It codes for CASSSLTGLNTEAFF.